Listed below are T cell receptor beta chains from one sample, sequenced in a study of CD8 T cells in ankylosing spondylitis. TCRdb recomputed calls from the 5' RACE reads with MiXCR, one row per CDR3 protein. Of about 330,000 distinct CDR3 sequences in the sample, 8% were seen once. The sequenced sample consisted of blood, either unsorted or a sorted T cell fraction (not recorded which). Receptor source: a male donor with ankylosing spondylitis. The CDR3 runs from the conserved cysteine through the conserved F or W. Fields, in order: V gene, D gene, J gene, clone size, CDR3 protein, CDR3 DNA. D genes are given only for firm matches. Rows give clone size only sometimes, using once, few, many, or a class for an expanded clone.

v_gene: TRBV7-2; d_gene: -; j_gene: TRBJ2-1; abundance: -; CDR3aa: CASSAAPSSYNEQFF; CDR3nt: TGTGCCAGCAGCGCGGCCCCAAGCTCCTACAATGAGCAGTTCTTC
v_gene: TRBV11-2; d_gene: TRBD1; j_gene: TRBJ1-4; abundance: -; CDR3aa: CASSSDRGPNEKLFF; CDR3nt: TGTGCCAGCAGCTCTGACAGGGGGCCGAATGAAAAACTGTTTTTT
v_gene: TRBV5-1; d_gene: TRBD2; j_gene: TRBJ2-3; abundance: -; CDR3aa: CASSFWTSGRDGDTQYF; CDR3nt: TGCGCCAGCAGCTTCTGGACTAGCGGGAGAGATGGAGATACGCAGTATTTT
v_gene: TRBV7-8; d_gene: -; j_gene: TRBJ1-2; abundance: -; CDR3aa: CASSFRATLKHNYGYTF; CDR3nt: TGTGCCAGCAGCTTCCGGGCCACACTCAAACATAACTATGGCTACACCTTC
v_gene: TRBV9; d_gene: -; j_gene: TRBJ2-2; abundance: few; CDR3aa: CASSGGAYTGELFF; CDR3nt: TGTGCCAGCAGCGGTGGGGCGTACACCGGGGAGCTGTTTTTT
v_gene: TRBV7-2; d_gene: TRBD1; j_gene: TRBJ2-7; abundance: many; CDR3aa: CASSLGQGAHTSYEQYF; CDR3nt: TGTGCCAGCAGCTTGGGACAGGGGGCGCATACATCCTACGAGCAGTACTTC
v_gene: TRBV25-1; d_gene: -; j_gene: TRBJ2-3; abundance: many; CDR3aa: CASSARRVTDTQYF; CDR3nt: TGTGCCAGCAGTGCCCGTCGGGTTACAGATACGCAGTATTTT
v_gene: TRBV28; d_gene: -; j_gene: TRBJ2-1; abundance: many; CDR3aa: CASSLSQTLNEQFF; CDR3nt: TGTGCCAGCAGTTTATCCCAGACTCTTAATGAGCAGTTCTTC
v_gene: TRBV7-2; d_gene: -; j_gene: TRBJ2-2; abundance: few; CDR3aa: CASSLGVRRDAGELFF; CDR3nt: TGTGCCAGCAGCTTAGGGGTCCGGCGCGACGCGGGGGAGCTGTTTTTT
v_gene: TRBV29-1; d_gene: TRBD1; j_gene: TRBJ2-7; abundance: many; CDR3aa: CSVRSGTGSYEQYF; CDR3nt: TGCAGCGTGAGATCCGGGACAGGGTCCTACGAGCAGTACTTC
v_gene: TRBV6-5; d_gene: -; j_gene: TRBJ2-7; abundance: -; CDR3aa: CASSYSTSPGRQQYF; CDR3nt: TGTGCCAGCAGTTACTCGACTTCCCCGGGGCGTCAGCAGTACTTC